This T cell receptor beta chain derives from a study of blood T cell repertoires in COVID-19. This clone appeared once. The repertoire was sequenced with immunoSEQ multiplex PCR; TCRdb's copy has only in-frame clones and lacks some. The table lists some 82,000 clones, 80% to 90% of them singletons. CDR1 is SGHAT and CDR2 is FQNNGV in the germline V gene. Trimming stripped 6 bases from V and 5 bases from J, with 13 bases between. The CDR3 contains 13 residues. The specimen sequenced was peripheral blood. This sequence was found in a man older than 75 with active or convalescent COVID-19. This sequence joins TRBV11-2 and TRBJ2-5; D might be TRBD2 (6 bases). The CDR3 is CASSIPGDETQYF. In DNA, the CDR3 is TGTGCCAGCAGTATCCCGGGGGATGAGACCCAGTACTTC.